This T cell receptor beta chain was captured in a study of patients and donors after allogeneic stem cell transplantation. One entry per CDR3 protein, called by TCRdb with MiXCR from the RT-PCR reads. The sample carries 400,000 to 500,000 distinct CDR3 sequences, roughly 17% recorded once. V shed 5 bases and J 4 bases; nucleotides not matched to a gene: 7. The CDR3 loop spans 14 amino acids. Germline V CDR1 and CDR2: DFQATT, SNEGSKA (reference sequence). The sample consisted of blood, either unsorted or a sorted T cell fraction (not recorded which). The sequence was obtained from a human donor who was either an allogeneic HSCT recipient or a stem cell or donor lymphocyte infusion donor (not recorded which). It is not recorded whose cells these are; they may come from a transplant donor. The rearrangement links TRBV20-1 to TRBJ2-5, with 10 nucleotides matching TRBD2. CDR3 DNA sequence: TGCAGTGCTCTTCTAGCGGGGGCGGGAGAGACCCAGTACTTC. As protein: CSALLAGAGETQYF.